This T cell receptor beta chain was documented in a study of OX40 agonist ivuxolimab in advanced cancers. Study-wide context: With ivuxolimab, an agonistic anti-OX40 (CD134) antibody, patients were treated.

Study findings and constraints: At 0.1 to 3.0 mg/kg and by week 6, CD4+ and CD8+ T cells in the blood had expanded clonally. Low normalized T-cell clonal expansion was additionally recorded for some nonresponders.

Sampled blood was obtained at baseline, cycle 4 day 1, and cycle 7 day 1. Worth noting for this clone: Its target is unknown. At the DNA level, this CDR3 is encoded by other sequences in the same sample as well.

In germline, CDR1 is GTSNPN, CDR2 SVGIG (reference sequence). This CDR3 region has 14 residues. V gave up 0 bases and J gave up 1 base, with 9 bases separating them. TCRdb keeps only in-frame clones here, not all; method: immunoSEQ multiplex PCR. The sample consists of roughly 100,000 clones, around 90% of them appearing once. The chain recombines TRBV30 with TRBJ1-1; D unresolved. This specimen consisted of CD4+ or CD8+ T cells sorted from blood, obtained in a trial of the OX40 agonist ivuxolimab. The receptor was derived from an adult with an advanced solid tumor such as melanoma, head and neck, liver or kidney cancer. The CDR3 is CAWSVLVKNTEAFF. The CDR3 DNA reads as TGTGCCTGGAGTGTATTGGTAAAGAACACTGAAGCTTTCTTT.